Below, 27 T cell receptor beta chains from the same sample are listed, as sequenced in a study of response to subunit inactivated influenza vaccine. TCRdb independently ran MiXCR on the RT-PCR reads; one entry per CDR3 protein. In the table there are 650,000 to 800,000 distinct CDR3 sequences, about 15% of which are singletons. The sample in question was PBMCs from blood, obtained approximately 15 days before vaccination. The source is a man aged 50 or older who received an inactivated influenza vaccine.

This clonotype was counted ten times or more. V gene TRBV12-3 or TRBV12-4 combines with J gene TRBJ1-6; D is undetermined. CDR3 length: 12 amino acids. V was pared by 2 bases and J by 9 bases, with 5 bases between. The CDR3 sequence: CASSLSASPLHF. For the CDR3, the DNA is TGTGCCAGCAGTTTATCGGCTTCACCCCTCCACTTT.

There are a few counts of this clonotype. The J gene is TRBJ1-1, the V gene TRBV5-1; 7 bases map to TRBD1. After removal of 7 bases from V and 0 bases from J, the junction contained 9 bases not matched to a gene. The germline gives CDR1 SGHRS, CDR2 YFSETQ. This CDR3 is built from 15 residues. CDR3 sequence reads: CASSVQGDLNTEAFF. Written as DNA, the CDR3 is TGCGCCAGCTCAGTCCAGGGGGACCTGAACACTGAAGCTTTCTTT.

This clonotype was recorded many times. The V and J genes are TRBV28 and TRBJ2-7; D is unresolved. The CDR3 is 14 amino acids. Germline assignment: CDR1 MDHEN and CDR2 SYDVKM. V was shortened by 2 bases and J by 1 base, with 9 bases between the two germline ends. CDR3 amino acids: CASSLLRLSYEQYF. CDR3 nucleotides: TGTGCCAGCAGTTTACTCCGGTTGTCCTACGAGCAGTACTTC.

This clonotype was seen repeatedly, ten times or more. The chain employs TRBV15 and TRBJ2-2; no reliable D call. Germline CDR1 and CDR2: LNHNV and YYDKDF (reference sequence). The V gene lost 1 base and the J gene lost 8 bases, with 8 bases spanning the gap. The CDR3 has 13 residues. The CDR3 bases are TGTGCCACCAGCAGAGGGGTATCTGGGGAGCTGTTTTTT. Its translation: CATSRGVSGELFF.

This clonotype was counted at least ten times. The chain joins TRBV7-2 to TRBJ2-1, with D unclear. CDR3 length: 12 amino acids. The germline V gene encodes CDR1 SGHTA and CDR2 FQGNSA. Trimming shortened V by 4 bases and J by 5 bases, and 6 bases separated the two germline ends. CDR3 nucleotides: TGTGCCAGCAGCTGGGGTCACAATGAGCAGTTCTTC. Protein sequence: CASSWGHNEQFF.

This clonotype was seen a few times. This chain connects TRBV28 to TRBJ2-3; D is unresolved. The CDR3 has 15 residues. V was clipped by 7 bases and J by 5 bases, with 19 bases between them. Germline CDR1 MDHEN, CDR2 SYDVKM. Here the CDR3 reads CASTPDVLVGDTQYF. The CDR3 DNA sequence: TGTGCCAGCACACCGGACGTTCTGGTGGGAGATACGCAGTATTTT.

This clonotype was found a few times. The V gene is TRBV7-2, the J gene TRBJ2-1, with TRBD2 matching 15 bases. The germline gives CDR1 SGHTA, CDR2 FQGNSA. The CDR3 spans 16 residues. V shed 2 bases, J shed 9 bases, and the junction held 5 bases outside the gene matches. For the CDR3, the DNA is TGTGCCAGCAGCTTACGGACTAGCGGGGGGGGTTTTGAGCAGTTCTTC. It is translated as CASSLRTSGGGFEQFF.

A note on this clonotype: Germline is not matched at one junction end, which may reflect a read error. The chain is built from TRBV5-1 and TRBJ2-5; tentative D call: TRBD1 (7 bases). This CDR3 has 15 amino acids. Germline V gives CDR1 SGHRS, CDR2 YFSETQ. CDR3 in amino acids: CASSLGSGGGETHYF. The CDR3 DNA follows: TGCGCCAGCAGCTTGGGGTCAGGGGGAGGAGAGACCCATTACTTC.

This clonotype has more than one count but fewer than ten. The rearrangement joins TRBV5-1 to TRBJ2-7; D is ambiguous. Trimming removed 0 bases from V and 3 bases from J, with 13 bases in between. The CDR3 spans 15 residues. Germline-derived CDR1 and CDR2 are SGHRS and YFSETQ. CDR3 nucleotides: TGCGCCAGCAGCTTGGGTCGGAGCAACTTCTACGAGCAGTACTTC. Translation gives CASSLGRSNFYEQYF. Complete variable domain (other parts from reference TRBV5-1 and TRBJ2-7): KAGVTQTPRYLIKTRGQQVTLSCSPISGHRSVSWYQQTPGQGLQFLFEYFSETQRNKGNFPGRFSGRQFSNSRSEMNVSTLELGDSALYLCASSLGRSNFYEQYFGPGTRLTVT.

This clonotype was detected a few times. The chain recombines TRBV4-3 with TRBJ2-3; D uncertain. The CDR3 has 14 residues. Looked up from germline, CDR1 is LGHNA and CDR2 is YSLEER. Trimming stripped 1 base from V and 1 base from J, with 6 bases between. The CDR3 DNA reads TGCGCCAGCAGCCAAGGGCATGGCACAGATACGCAGTATTTT. It codes for CASSQGHGTDTQYF.

This clonotype was seen many times. J is TRBJ1-5 and V is TRBV10-3; TRBD1 aligns across 7 bases. This CDR3 is built from 17 residues. Germline-derived CDR1 and CDR2 are ENHRY and SYGVKD. J lost 2 bases, V lost 4 bases, and 11 bases had no gene match. The CDR3 coding sequence is TGTGCCATCAGTGCCCGGGACAGTGGTGTGGGCAATCAGCCCCAGCATTTT. Its protein product is CAISARDSGVGNQPQHF.

The genes are TRBV28 and TRBJ2-1; perhaps TRBD1 as D (7 bases). The V gene lost 5 bases and the J gene lost 7 bases, with 18 bases spanning the gap. Germline V CDR1 and CDR2: MDHEN, SYDVKM. CDR3 length: 15 residues. The CDR3 loop is CASSPEGGQRNEQFF. The CDR3 DNA reads TGTGCCAGCAGTCCCGAGGGGGGACAGAGGAATGAGCAGTTCTTC.

In this sample, this clonotype turned up a few times. The chain uses TRBV29-1 and TRBJ1-2; D is unresolved. Germline-derived CDR1 and CDR2 are SQVTM and ANQGSEA. This CDR3 comprises 13 residues. V lost 8 bases and J 8 bases, leaving 21 bases between the germline ends. CDR3 amino acids: CSIKTSPLWGYTF. DNA of the CDR3: TGCAGCATAAAAACTAGCCCCCTTTGGGGCTACACCTTC.

The chain has TRBV20-1 and TRBJ1-1, with D tentatively TRBD1 (5 bases). This CDR3 region has 14 residues. V lost 2 bases and J 4 bases, leaving 14 bases between the germline ends. Germline V gene lookup returns CDR1 DFQATT and CDR2 SNEGSKA (reference sequence). The CDR3 region is CSARTGPGSTEAFF. CDR3 sequence (DNA): TGCAGTGCTAGAACGGGACCGGGGAGCACTGAAGCTTTCTTT.

The gene calls are TRBV6-2 or TRBV6-3 and TRBJ2-7; possibly TRBD1 or TRBD2 for D (5 bases each). V dropped 0 bases and J dropped 5 bases, with 20 bases sitting between them. The germline V gene encodes CDR1 MNHEY and CDR2 SVGEGT. This CDR3 is 17 amino acids long. The DNA of the CDR3 is TGTGCCAGCAGTTACTCTGTCGGGGCAGGGAATTACCACGAGCAGTACTTC. It yields the protein CASSYSVGAGNYHEQYF.

CDR3 bases: TGCAGTGCTGGCCTTACGAACACTGAAGCTTTCTTT. This encodes CSAGLTNTEAFF. V usage is TRBV20-1 and J usage is TRBJ1-1, with no clear D. The germline V and J ends were trimmed by 5 bases and 1 base, with 8 bases remaining between them. CDR3 length: 12 amino acids. Germline values: CDR1 DFQATT, CDR2 SNEGSKA (reference sequence).

The J gene is TRBJ1-2, the V gene TRBV6-2 or TRBV6-3, with a tentative D call TRBD1 (5 bases). The V gene lost 6 bases and the J gene lost 7 bases, with 18 bases spanning the gap. This CDR3 has 14 amino acids. Per germline, CDR1 MNHEY and CDR2 SVGEGT. The CDR3 here is CASSPSVSGAGYTF. CDR3 DNA: TGTGCCAGCAGCCCTAGCGTCTCCGGGGCTGGCTACACCTTC.

The genes are TRBV12-3 or TRBV12-4 and TRBJ2-1; 10 bases line up with TRBD2. The J segment lost 7 bases and the V segment lost 8 bases, leaving 11 bases of the junction unmatched. The CDR3 has 15 residues. CDR3 protein: CASLFLLAGTNEQFF. CDR3 DNA sequence: TGTGCCAGCTTGTTCTTACTAGCGGGAACGAATGAGCAGTTCTTC.

This clonotype was observed a few times. The chain recombines TRBV29-1 with TRBJ1-5; TRBD1 matches at 7 bases. This CDR3 region has 16 residues. The germline CDR1 and CDR2 sequences are SQVTM and ANQGSEA. Unmatched junction bases numbered 11, after V lost 6 bases and J lost 0 bases. The CDR3 protein is CSVYPYWTGSNQPQHF. In nucleotides, the CDR3 is TGCAGCGTCTACCCGTATTGGACAGGTAGCAATCAGCCCCAGCATTTT. Full variable domain (rest looked up from reference TRBV29-1 and TRBJ1-5): SAVISQKPSRDICQRGTSLTIQCQVDSQVTMMFWYRQQPGQSLTLIATANQGSEATYESGFVIDKFPISRPNLTFSTLTVSNMSPEDSSIYLCSVYPYWTGSNQPQHFGDGTRLSIL.

CDR3 bases: TGTGCCAGCAGTTTATATGGGGGAAACTACAATGAGCAGTTCTTC. Its protein product is CASSLYGGNYNEQFF. The chain employs TRBV27 and TRBJ2-1, with D perhaps given as TRBD1 or TRBD2 (5 bases each). V was pared by 1 base and J by 3 bases, with 10 bases between. The length of the CDR3 is 15 residues. CDR1 MNHEY and CDR2 SMNVEV come from the germline V gene (reference sequence).

V is TRBV27 and J is TRBJ2-5; a weak D match, TRBD2 (5 bases). CDR3 size: 15 residues. CDR1 and CDR2 (germline): MNHEY, SMNVEV (reference sequence). The V end lost 1 base, the J end lost 5 bases, and 14 bases lay between the germline ends. The CDR3 DNA is TGTGCCAGCAGTTTATTCGGGGTAAAAATGGAGACCCAGTACTTC. Residues: CASSLFGVKMETQYF.

This clonotype was found a few times. The chain combines TRBV7-9 with TRBJ1-2; D is undetermined. V lost 5 bases and J 0 bases, leaving 19 bases between the germline ends. This CDR3 has 17 residues. CDR1 SEHNR and CDR2 FQNEAQ come from the germline V gene (reference sequence). The CDR3 nucleotides read TGTGCCAGCAGCCTGCTGTATGGCCAGACAACTAACTATGGCTACACCTTC. Protein sequence: CASSLLYGQTTNYGYTF.

This clonotype occurred a few times. This rearrangement joins TRBV12-3 or TRBV12-4 to TRBJ2-3; D possibly matches TRBD1 or TRBD2 (5 bases each). V was clipped by 6 bases and J by 2 bases, with 21 bases between them. This CDR3 spans 17 amino acids. CDR3 amino acids: CASRLTSSGTPTDTQYF. Written as DNA, the CDR3 is TGTGCCAGCAGGCTGACAAGTTCCGGGACCCCCACAGATACGCAGTATTTT.

This clonotype was detected a few times. CDR3 DNA sequence: TGTGCCAGCAGTTCTTACTTGACAGGCGCTAATCAGCCCCAGCATTTT. Translation: CASSSYLTGANQPQHF. V and J are TRBV12-3 or TRBV12-4 and TRBJ1-5; D might be TRBD1 (6 bases). CDR3 length: 16 amino acids. V was cut by 4 bases and J by 4 bases, with 17 bases left in between.

As to this clonotype: A read error may explain this, as a much larger clone is one base away. The V gene is TRBV11-2, the J gene TRBJ2-3; possibly TRBD2 for D (5 bases). Germline V gene lookup returns CDR1 SGHAT and CDR2 FQNNGV. CDR3 length equals 19 residues. The chain's CDR3 is CACSSITPGSFFSTDTQYF. The CDR3 region has the DNA TGTGCCTGCAGTTCTATCACTCCGGGATCCTTCTTTAGCACAGATACGCAGTATTTT.

The chain links TRBV4-2 to TRBJ1-1, with D unresolved. Trimming pared 10 bases from V and 3 bases from J, leaving 21 bases between. In germline, CDR1 is LGHNA, CDR2 YNFKEQ. The CDR3 length is 15 residues. CDR3 amino acids: CAMSPRLLCYTEAFF. Written as DNA, the CDR3 is TGTGCCATGAGCCCAAGACTCCTCTGCTACACTGAAGCTTTCTTT.

The V gene is TRBV20-1, the J gene TRBJ2-5; D not certain. Trimming pared 3 bases from V and 4 bases from J, leaving 9 bases between. There are 12 residues in the CDR3. The germline V gene encodes CDR1 DFQATT and CDR2 SNEGSKA (reference sequence). The CDR3: CSASEDAETQYF. CDR3 in DNA: TGCAGTGCTAGTGAGGACGCAGAGACCCAGTACTTC.